This TCR beta chain was sequenced during a study of CD8+CD57+ T cells in acquired aplastic anemia. Turning to the study itself: Sorted CD4+ and CD8+ cells gave an average of roughly 3 ug of DNA. Read counts for CD4+ cells (from healthy donors) averaged roughly 10 million.

V shed 2 bases and J 7 bases; nucleotides not matched to a gene: 8. Germline values: CDR1 LNHDA, CDR2 SQIVND (reference sequence). The CDR3 runs to 15 residues. At least ten counts were recorded for this clonotype. This may arise from a read error, as a much more abundant clone is one base away. Genomic DNA was employed as the template in profiling TCR beta VDJ and CDR3. TCRdb itself ran the reads through MiXCR, one entry per CDR3 protein. The repertoire consists of hundreds of thousands of distinct CDR3 sequences, with 65% to 75% occurring once and the leading ten covering 3% to 4.5%. The specimen sequenced was sorted CD4+, CD8+, or CD8+CD57+ T cells (not recorded which) from PBMCs. The rearrangement uses TRBV19 and TRBJ1-2, with TRBD1 matching 9 bases. The receptor was derived from a human donor in good health, serving as a control. The CDR3 loop reads CASSIRTGTGCGYTF. The CDR3 DNA reads TGTGCCAGTAGTATAAGGACCGGGACAGGGTGTGGCTACACCTTC.